Below, one T cell receptor (beta chain) is given with its context. The entry originates in a study of T cell changes during pregnancy in multiple sclerosis. Repertoires were generated with immunoSEQ multiplex PCR, while TCRdb's copy carries only in-frame clones and drops some. The table lists approximately 65,000 clones, around 91% of them singletons. V was trimmed by 2 bases and J by 9 bases, leaving 13 bases between them. The CDR3 is made up of 13 amino acids. Germline CDR1 MGHDK, CDR2 SYGVNS. This receptor was identified in a female donor in good health, enrolled as a control in a pregnancy study. The rearrangement joins TRBV25-1 to TRBJ1-2; D is undetermined. The sample was peripheral blood, taken in the third trimester of pregnancy. The CDR3 spells CASSEERPQRYTF. The CDR3 region has the DNA TGTGCCAGCAGTGAAGAGCGCCCTCAACGCTACACCTTC.